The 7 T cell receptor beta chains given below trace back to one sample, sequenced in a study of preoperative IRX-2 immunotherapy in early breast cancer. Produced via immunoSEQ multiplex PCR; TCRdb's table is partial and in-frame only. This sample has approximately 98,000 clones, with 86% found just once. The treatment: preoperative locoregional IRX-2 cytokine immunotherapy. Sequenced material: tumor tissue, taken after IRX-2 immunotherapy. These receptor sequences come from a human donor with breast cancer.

The CDR3 is CSAGRTGSYEQYF. In nucleotides, the CDR3 is TGCAGCGCTGGGAGGACAGGATCCTACGAGCAGTACTTC. The rearrangement uses TRBV29-1 and TRBJ2-7, with D perhaps matching TRBD1 (7 bases). The CDR3 has 13 amino acids. V lost 7 bases to trimming and J lost 1 base, with 14 bases between them. CDR1 SQVTM and CDR2 ANQGSEA come from the germline V gene.

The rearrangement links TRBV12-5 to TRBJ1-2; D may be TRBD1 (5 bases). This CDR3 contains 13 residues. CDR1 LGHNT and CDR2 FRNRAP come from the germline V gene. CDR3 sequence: CASNHRRLGGYTF. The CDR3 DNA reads TGTGCCAGCAACCACAGGAGGCTTGGTGGCTACACCTTC.

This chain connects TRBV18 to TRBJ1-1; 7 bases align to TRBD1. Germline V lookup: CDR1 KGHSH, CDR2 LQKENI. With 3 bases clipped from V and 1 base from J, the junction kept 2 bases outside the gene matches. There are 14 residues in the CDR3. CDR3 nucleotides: TGTGCCAGCTCACCGAACAGGGGGAACACTGAAGCTTTCTTT. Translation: CASSPNRGNTEAFF. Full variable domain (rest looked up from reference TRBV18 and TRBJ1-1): NAGVMQNPRHLVRRRGQEARLRCSPMKGHSHVYWYRQLPEEGLKFMVYLQKENIIDESGMPKERFSAEFPKEGPSILRIQQVVRGDSAAYFCASSPNRGNTEAFFGQGTRLTVV.

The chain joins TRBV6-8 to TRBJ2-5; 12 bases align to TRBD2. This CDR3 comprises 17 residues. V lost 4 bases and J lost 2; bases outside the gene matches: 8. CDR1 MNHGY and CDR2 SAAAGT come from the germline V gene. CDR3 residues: CASSLERLAGAQETQYF. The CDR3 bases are TGTGCCAGCAGTTTAGAACGACTAGCGGGAGCGCAAGAGACCCAGTACTTC.

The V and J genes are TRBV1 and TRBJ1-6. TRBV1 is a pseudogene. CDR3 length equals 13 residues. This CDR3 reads CASSQDFYSPLHF. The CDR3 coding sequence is TGCGCCAGCAGCCAAGATTTTTATTCACCCCTCCACTTT.

The chain's CDR3 is CATRQAVRRNYGYTF. CDR3 coding DNA: TGTGCCACGCGACAGGCCGTACGCCGCAACTATGGCTACACCTTC. The chain uses TRBV19 and TRBJ1-2; tentative D call: TRBD1 (6 bases). CDR3 length: 15 residues. Between the trimmed V and J ends, which lost 10 bases and 2 bases, there was a span of 20 bases. Germline CDR1 is LNHDA and CDR2 is SQIVND (reference sequence). Combining the CDR3 with reference TRBV19 and TRBJ1-2 gives the whole variable domain DGGITQSPKYLFRKEGQNVTLSCEQNLNHDAMYWYRQDPGQGLRLIYYSQIVNDFQKGDIAEGYSVSREKKESFPLTVTSAQKNPTAFYLCATRQAVRRNYGYTFGSGTRLTVV.

Here the CDR3 reads CASSIAGGYGYTF. The CDR3 DNA is TGTGCCAGTAGTATTGCAGGGGGCTATGGCTACACCTTC. This sequence joins TRBV19 and TRBJ1-2; TRBD1 aligns across 7 bases. Germline CDR1 and CDR2: LNHDA and SQIVND (reference sequence). There are 13 residues in the CDR3. The V gene end was trimmed by 3 bases and the J gene end by 4 bases; junction bases not matched to a gene: 2.